This T cell receptor beta chain was obtained from a study of cytomegalovirus exposure and HLA in healthy donors. A multiplex PCR was run with 60 Vbeta primers and 13 Jbeta primers. The assay was immunoSEQ multiplex PCR, and TCRdb's table has in-frame clones only and misses some. The repertoire holds 150,000 to 200,000 clones, with over 60% as singletons. As concerns this clone: What it binds is not known.

Whole-study findings and limits: Later analysis identified about 17,000 TCR beta sequences associated with HLA alleles, using a false discovery rate threshold of 0.05. For presence/absence analyses, sequencing depth was assumed to be roughly uniform across donors. Accurate predictions that matched the HLA-A and HLA-B alleles of most subjects were reportedly made from TCR beta sequences.

This receptor was identified in a woman aged 45-59 years in good health and CMV-seronegative. Sequenced: PBMCs.

The CDR3 DNA reads as TGTGCCAGCAGTCGTCTAGCGGGAGCCGTTGAGCAGTTCTTC. This translates into CASSRLAGAVEQFF. The chain employs TRBV28 and TRBJ2-1, with TRBD2 matching 10 bases. The ends lost 5 bases at V and 9 bases at J; junction bases unmatched: 7. Looked up from germline, CDR1 is MDHEN and CDR2 is SYDVKM. The CDR3 is 14 residues long.